This TCR beta chain is from a study of T cells after yellow fever vaccination (dated by TCRdb to the late 2010s). General notes on the study: The SMART-Seq v4 Ultra Low Input RNA kit was used to prepare libraries from fractions with low cell numbers. Bulk TCR alpha and beta repertoires were sequenced longitudinally to track T-cell clones before and after primary and booster YFV17D yellow fever vaccination. Blood was collected at multiple timepoints before and after primary and secondary immunization, and bulk PBMC replicates and cell subsets were isolated. Two healthy male donors made up the cohort, one aged 18 to 30 years and the other aged 30 to 39 years.

This clonotype was detected a few times. Its target antigen remains unknown. Nothing much larger sits one base from this clone, and base qualities are not available. At the junction V is shortened by 0 bases and J by 2 bases, with 6 bases in between. The germline V gene supplies CDR1 SGHRS and CDR2 YFSETQ. The CDR3 holds 14 amino acids from the cysteine to the phenylalanine. Only CDR3 DNA is held: 42 bases, read in frame from base 1. The paper as a whole reports these results and caveats: A small fraction of clonotypes appeared in both the CD4 and CD8 compartments, likely as a result of convergent recombination. After the booster, most of the clones that had expanded following primary vaccination were detected again (almost 98% of CD4 and around 88% of CD8), which suggests that memory was broadly maintained. Because only two donors were included in the study, the extent to which the findings can be generalized is limited. Because abundant contaminating clonotypes from the bulk population could be contained in FACS-sorted repertoires, computational filtering was required. The secondary T-cell response was weaker than the primary response but faster, peaking on day 5 instead of day 15.

The meaning of the sample's treatment or condition label: live attenuated yellow fever vaccine strain. Two biological replicates of bulk PBMCs were collected at each blood-draw timepoint. PBMCs were isolated from peripheral blood using a standard Ficoll-Paque protocol. TriZol was used to extract RNA from bulk PBMCs, CD4 and CD8 fractions, and dextramer-positive and dextramer-negative fractions. TCR cDNA was synthesized by 5'RACE template switching, which introduced a universal primer site and unique molecular identifiers. Priming for cDNA synthesis came from both the TCR alpha and TCR beta constant segments. Library amplification involved two PCR steps, and the second step added sample barcodes and sequencing adapters. Sequencing of the libraries was done on either Illumina HiSeq 2500 (2x100 bp) or NovaSeq (2x150 bp). The study's processing was this. MIGEC was used to demultiplex reads and collapse the reads into UMI consensus sequences, and MiXCR was used for V(D)J alignment. Clonotypes responding to the vaccine were identified with edgeR on replicate PBMC samples, with the criteria of FDR below 0.01 and a log2 fold change above 5 up to day 15. Each bulk clonotype received a CD4 or CD8 identity based on whether the sequenced CD4 or CD8 repertoire contained that clonotype at higher abundance. TCRdb ran its own pipeline on the public reads, namely fastp trimming at Q25 and MiXCR clone calling, and kept in-frame beta chains. Each entry merges the rows of one CDR3 protein and shows their most common DNA and genes. The V and J calls follow TCRdb's processing rather than the paper's. The sample table holds fewer than 350,000 distinct CDR3 sequences, of which roughly 9.4% were seen once. The ten largest clones represent about 20% of the sample.

Recombination connected TRBV5-1 to TRBJ2-4; no D gene call is confident. The sample here was PBMCs, taken on the day of the first yellow fever vaccination. This sequence was found in a man aged 18 to 30 who received the YFV17D yellow fever vaccine. The DNA sequence is given as TGCGCCAGCAGCTTGGCCGGGTCCAAAAACATTCAGTACTTC. Translated, this gives CASSLAGSKNIQYF.